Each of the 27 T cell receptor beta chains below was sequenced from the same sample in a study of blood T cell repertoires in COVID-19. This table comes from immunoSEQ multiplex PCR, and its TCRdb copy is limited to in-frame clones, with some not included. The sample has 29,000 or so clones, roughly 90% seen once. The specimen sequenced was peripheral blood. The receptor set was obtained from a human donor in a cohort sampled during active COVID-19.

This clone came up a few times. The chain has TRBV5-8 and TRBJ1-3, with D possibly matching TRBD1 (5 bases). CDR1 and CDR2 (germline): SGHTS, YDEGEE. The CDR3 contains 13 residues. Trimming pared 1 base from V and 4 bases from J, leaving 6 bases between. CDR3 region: CASSLRGGNTIYF. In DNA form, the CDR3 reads TGTGCCAGCAGCTTGAGGGGAGGAAACACCATATATTTT.

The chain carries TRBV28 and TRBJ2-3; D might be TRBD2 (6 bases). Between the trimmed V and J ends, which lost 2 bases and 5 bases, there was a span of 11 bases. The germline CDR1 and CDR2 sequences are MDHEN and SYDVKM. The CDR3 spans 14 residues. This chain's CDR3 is CASSLGRRGDTQYF. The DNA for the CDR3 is TGTGCCAGCAGTTTAGGGAGGAGAGGAGATACGCAGTATTTT.

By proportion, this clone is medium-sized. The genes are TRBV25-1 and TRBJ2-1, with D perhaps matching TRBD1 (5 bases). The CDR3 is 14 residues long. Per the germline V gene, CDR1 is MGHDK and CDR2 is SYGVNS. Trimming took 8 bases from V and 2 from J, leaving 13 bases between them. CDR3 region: CASLTGVAYNEQFF. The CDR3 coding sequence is TGTGCCAGCCTTACAGGAGTCGCCTACAATGAGCAGTTCTTC.

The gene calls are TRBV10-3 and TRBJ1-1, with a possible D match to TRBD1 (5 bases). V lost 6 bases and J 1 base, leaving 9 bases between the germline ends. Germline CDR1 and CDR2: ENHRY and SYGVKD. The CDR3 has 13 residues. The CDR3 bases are TGTGCCATCAGGCCCACAGGGAACACTGAAGCTTTCTTT. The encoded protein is CAIRPTGNTEAFF.

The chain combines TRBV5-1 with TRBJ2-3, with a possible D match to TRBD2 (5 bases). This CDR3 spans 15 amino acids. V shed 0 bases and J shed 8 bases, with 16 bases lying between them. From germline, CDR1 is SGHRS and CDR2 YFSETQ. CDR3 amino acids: CASSLDPAQAGTQYF. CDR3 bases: TGCGCCAGCAGCTTGGATCCTGCCCAGGCGGGTACGCAGTATTTT.

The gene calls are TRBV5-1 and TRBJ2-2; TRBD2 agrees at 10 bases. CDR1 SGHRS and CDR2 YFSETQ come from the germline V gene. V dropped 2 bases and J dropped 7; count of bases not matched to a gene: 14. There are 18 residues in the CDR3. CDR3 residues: CASSFLPLASGGIGELFF. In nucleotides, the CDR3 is TGCGCCAGCAGCTTCCTCCCCCTGGCTAGCGGGGGAATCGGGGAGCTGTTTTTT.

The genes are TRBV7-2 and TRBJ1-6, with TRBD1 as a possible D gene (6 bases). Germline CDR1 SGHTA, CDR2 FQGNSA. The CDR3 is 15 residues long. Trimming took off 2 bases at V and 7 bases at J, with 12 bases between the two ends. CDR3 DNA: TGTGCCAGCAGCTTACAGGGGCCTTCCAATTCACCCCTCCACTTT. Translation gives CASSLQGPSNSPLHF.

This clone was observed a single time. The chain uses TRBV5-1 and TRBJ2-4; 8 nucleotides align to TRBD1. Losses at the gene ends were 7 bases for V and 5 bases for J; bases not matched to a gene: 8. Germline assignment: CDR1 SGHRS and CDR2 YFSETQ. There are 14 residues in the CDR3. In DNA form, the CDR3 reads TGCGCCAGCGCCCCGGAGGGACAGGAAAACATTCAGTACTTC. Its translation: CASAPEGQENIQYF.

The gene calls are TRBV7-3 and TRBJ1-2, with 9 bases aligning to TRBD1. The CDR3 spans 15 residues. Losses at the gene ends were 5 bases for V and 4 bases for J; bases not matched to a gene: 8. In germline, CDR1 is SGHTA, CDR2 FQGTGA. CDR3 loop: CASSTTGGVGYGYTF. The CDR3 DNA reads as TGTGCCAGCAGCACGACAGGGGGAGTTGGCTATGGCTACACCTTC.

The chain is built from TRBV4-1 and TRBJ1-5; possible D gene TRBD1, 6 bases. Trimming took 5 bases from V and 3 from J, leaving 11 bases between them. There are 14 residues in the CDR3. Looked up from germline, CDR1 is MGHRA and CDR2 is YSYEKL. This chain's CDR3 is CASSFQGTNQPQHF. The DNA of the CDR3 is TGCGCCAGCAGCTTCCAGGGGACCAATCAGCCCCAGCATTTT.

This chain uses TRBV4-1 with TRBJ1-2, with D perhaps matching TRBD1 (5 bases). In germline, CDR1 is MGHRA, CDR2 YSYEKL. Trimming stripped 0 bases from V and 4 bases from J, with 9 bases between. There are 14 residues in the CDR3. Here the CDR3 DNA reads TGCGCCAGCAGCCAAGAGTCAGGGCCCTATGGCTACACCTTC. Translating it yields CASSQESGPYGYTF.

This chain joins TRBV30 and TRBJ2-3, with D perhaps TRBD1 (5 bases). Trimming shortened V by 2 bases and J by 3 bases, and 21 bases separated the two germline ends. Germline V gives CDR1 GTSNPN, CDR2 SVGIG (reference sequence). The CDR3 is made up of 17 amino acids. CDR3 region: CAWSSGTPGMGTDTQYF. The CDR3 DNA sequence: TGTGCCTGGAGTTCCGGAACGCCAGGGATGGGGACAGATACGCAGTATTTT.

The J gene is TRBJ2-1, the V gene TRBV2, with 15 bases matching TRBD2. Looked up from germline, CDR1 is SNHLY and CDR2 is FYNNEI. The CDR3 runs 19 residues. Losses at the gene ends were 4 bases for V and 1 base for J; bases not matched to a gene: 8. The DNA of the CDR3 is TGTGCCAGCAGTGGACCCGGGACTAGCGGGGGGAGTTCCTACAATGAGCAGTTCTTC. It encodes CASSGPGTSGGSSYNEQFF.

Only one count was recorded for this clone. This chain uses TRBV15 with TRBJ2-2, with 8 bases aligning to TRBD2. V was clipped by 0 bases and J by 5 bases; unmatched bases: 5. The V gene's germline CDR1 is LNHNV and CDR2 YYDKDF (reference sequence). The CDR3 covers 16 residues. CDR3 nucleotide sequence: TGTGCCACCAGCAGAGATTCCGGGGGGGAGACCGGGGAGCTGTTTTTT. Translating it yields CATSRDSGGETGELFF. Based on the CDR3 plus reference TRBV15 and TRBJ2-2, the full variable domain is DAMVIQNPRYQVTQFGKPVTLSCSQTLNHNVMYWYQQKSSQAPKLLFHYYDKDFNNEADTPDNFQSRRPNTSFCFLDIRSPGLGDTAMYLCATSRDSGGETGELFFGEGSRLTVL.

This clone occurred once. CDR3 amino acids: CASSEGTDYYNSPLHF. DNA of the CDR3: TGTGCCAGCAGTGAAGGGACAGACTACTATAATTCACCCCTCCACTTT. The V and J genes are TRBV6-1 and TRBJ1-6; D perhaps matches TRBD1 (6 bases). The length of the CDR3 is 16 residues. The V end lost 1 base, the J end lost 3 bases, and 10 bases lay between the germline ends. Germline V gives CDR1 MNHNS, CDR2 SASEGT.

In DNA, the CDR3 is TGCAGCGCACGACAGGGAGTAGGTGGCTACACCTTC. This encodes CSARQGVGGYTF. The chain combines TRBV29-1 with TRBJ1-2, with 7 bases identical to TRBD1. This CDR3 contains 12 residues. From germline, CDR1 is SQVTM and CDR2 ANQGSEA. J gave up 7 bases and V 7 bases, and 9 bases lay outside the gene matches.

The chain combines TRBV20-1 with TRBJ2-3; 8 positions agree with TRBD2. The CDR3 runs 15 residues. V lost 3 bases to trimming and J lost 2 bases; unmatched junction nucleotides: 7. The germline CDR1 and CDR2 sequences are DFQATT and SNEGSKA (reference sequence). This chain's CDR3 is CSASGLAGPTDTQYF. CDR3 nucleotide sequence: TGCAGTGCTAGTGGGCTAGCGGGTCCCACAGATACGCAGTATTTT.

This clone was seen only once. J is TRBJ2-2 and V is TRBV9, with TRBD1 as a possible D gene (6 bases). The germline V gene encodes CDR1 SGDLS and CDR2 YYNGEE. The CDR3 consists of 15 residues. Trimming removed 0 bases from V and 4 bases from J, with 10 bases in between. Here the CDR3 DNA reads TGTGCCAGCAGCGTAGCGCAGGGGAGCACCGGGGAGCTGTTTTTT. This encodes CASSVAQGSTGELFF.

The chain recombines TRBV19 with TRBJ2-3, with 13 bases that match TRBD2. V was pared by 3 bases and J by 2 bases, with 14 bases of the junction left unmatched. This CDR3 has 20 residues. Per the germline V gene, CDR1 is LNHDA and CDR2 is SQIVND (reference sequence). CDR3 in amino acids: CASSISLWTSGGYPTDTQYF. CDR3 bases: TGTGCCAGTAGTATTTCGTTGTGGACTAGCGGGGGCTACCCCACAGATACGCAGTATTTT.

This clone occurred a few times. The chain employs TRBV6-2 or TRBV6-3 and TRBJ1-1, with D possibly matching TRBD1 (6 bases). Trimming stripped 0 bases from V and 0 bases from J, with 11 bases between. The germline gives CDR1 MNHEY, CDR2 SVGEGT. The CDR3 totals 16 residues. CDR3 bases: TGTGCCAGCAGTTACTCGAGAGGGGGAGTGAACACTGAAGCTTTCTTT. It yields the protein CASSYSRGGVNTEAFF.

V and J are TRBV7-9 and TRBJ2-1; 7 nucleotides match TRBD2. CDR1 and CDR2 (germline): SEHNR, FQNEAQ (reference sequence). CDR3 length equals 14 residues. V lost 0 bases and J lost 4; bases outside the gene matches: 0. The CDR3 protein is CASSLAGGYNEQFF. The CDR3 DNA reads TGTGCCAGCAGCTTAGCGGGGGGGTACAATGAGCAGTTCTTC.

CDR3 sequence reads: CASSPRTGPSYEQYF. The CDR3 nucleotides are TGCGCCAGCAGCCCCCGGACAGGACCTTCCTACGAGCAGTACTTC. The chain has TRBV4-1 and TRBJ2-7, with 7 bases aligning to TRBD1. The germline CDR1 and CDR2 sequences are MGHRA and YSYEKL. CDR3 length equals 15 residues. Germline trimming cut 4 bases from V and 1 base from J; bases unmatched to any gene: 7.

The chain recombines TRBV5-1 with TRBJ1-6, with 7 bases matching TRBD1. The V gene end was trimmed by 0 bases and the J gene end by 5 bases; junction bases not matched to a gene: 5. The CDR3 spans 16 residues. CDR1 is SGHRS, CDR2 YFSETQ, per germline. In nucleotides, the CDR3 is TGCGCCAGCAGCTTGGTACAGGGGCCTGATAATTCACCCCTCCACTTT. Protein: CASSLVQGPDNSPLHF.

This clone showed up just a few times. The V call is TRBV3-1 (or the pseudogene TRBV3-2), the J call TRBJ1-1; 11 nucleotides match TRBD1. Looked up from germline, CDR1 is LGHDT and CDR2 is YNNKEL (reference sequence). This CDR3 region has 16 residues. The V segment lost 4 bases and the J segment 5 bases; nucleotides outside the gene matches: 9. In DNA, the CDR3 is TGTGCCAGCAGCCCTCTTGGACAGGGGGCCAGGACTGAAGCTTTCTTT. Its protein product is CASSPLGQGARTEAFF.

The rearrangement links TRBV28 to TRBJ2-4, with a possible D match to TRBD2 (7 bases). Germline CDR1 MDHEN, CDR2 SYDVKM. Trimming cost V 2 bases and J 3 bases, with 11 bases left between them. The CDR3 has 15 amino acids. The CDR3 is CASSLREGGKNIQYF. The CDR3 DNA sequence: TGTGCCAGCAGTTTAAGGGAGGGGGGCAAAAACATTCAGTACTTC.

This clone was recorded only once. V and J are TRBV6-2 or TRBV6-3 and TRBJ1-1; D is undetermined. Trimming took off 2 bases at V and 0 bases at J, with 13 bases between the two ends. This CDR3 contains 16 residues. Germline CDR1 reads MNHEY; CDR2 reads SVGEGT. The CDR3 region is CASSYRPGRMNTEAFF. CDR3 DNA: TGTGCCAGCAGTTACCGGCCAGGCAGGATGAACACTGAAGCTTTCTTT.

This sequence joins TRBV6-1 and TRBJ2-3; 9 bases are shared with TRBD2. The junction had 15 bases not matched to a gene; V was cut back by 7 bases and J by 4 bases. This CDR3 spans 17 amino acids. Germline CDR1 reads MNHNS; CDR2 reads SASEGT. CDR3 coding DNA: TGTGCCAGCACCGAAGCCAGGGCGGGGGGGCGATCAGATACGCAGTATTTT. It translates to CASTEARAGGRSDTQYF.